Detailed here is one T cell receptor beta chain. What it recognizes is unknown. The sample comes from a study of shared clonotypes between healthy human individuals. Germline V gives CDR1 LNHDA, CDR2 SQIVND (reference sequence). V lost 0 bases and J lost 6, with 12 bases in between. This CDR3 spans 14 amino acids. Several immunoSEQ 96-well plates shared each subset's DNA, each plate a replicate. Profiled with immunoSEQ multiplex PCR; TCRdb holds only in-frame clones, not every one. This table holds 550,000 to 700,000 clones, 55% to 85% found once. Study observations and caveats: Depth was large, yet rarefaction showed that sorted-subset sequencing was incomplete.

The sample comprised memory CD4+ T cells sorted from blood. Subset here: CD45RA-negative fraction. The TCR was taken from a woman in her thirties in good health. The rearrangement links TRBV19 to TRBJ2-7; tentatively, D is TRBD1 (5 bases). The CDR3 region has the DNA TGTGCCAGTAGTATAGATGGACAAGTCGGCGAGCAGTACTTC. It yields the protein CASSIDGQVGEQYF. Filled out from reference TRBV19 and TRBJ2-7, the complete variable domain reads DGGITQSPKYLFRKEGQNVTLSCEQNLNHDAMYWYRQDPGQGLRLIYYSQIVNDFQKGDIAEGYSVSREKKESFPLTVTSAQKNPTAFYLCASSIDGQVGEQYFGPGTRLTVT.